The 27 T cell receptor beta chains below all came from one sample that was sequenced in a study of blood T cell repertoires in COVID-19. Libraries were prepared by immunoSEQ multiplex PCR; TCRdb keeps only in-frame clonotypes and omits some of them. Of about 190,000 clones listed, 70% to 90% are singletons. Sequencing was carried out using peripheral blood. The receptor set was obtained from a man aged 30 to 39 with acute or convalescent COVID-19.

The chain carries TRBV18 and TRBJ1-4; 12 nucleotides line up with TRBD1. Germline CDR1 is KGHSH and CDR2 is LQKENI. V shed 2 bases, J shed 7 bases, and the junction held 8 bases outside the gene matches. There are 17 residues in the CDR3. The chain's CDR3 is CASSPEPGQGAREKLFF. DNA of the CDR3: TGTGCCAGCTCACCAGAACCGGGACAGGGGGCTCGTGAAAAACTGTTTTTT.

V is TRBV6-5 and J is TRBJ2-3; maybe TRBD1 (6 bases). V gave up 4 bases and J gave up 0 bases, with 11 bases separating them. This CDR3 contains 15 residues. Germline CDR1 MNHEY, CDR2 SVGAGI. For the CDR3, the DNA is TGTGCCAGCAGTTTACTACAGGGAAGCACAGATACGCAGTATTTT. Encoded protein: CASSLLQGSTDTQYF.

The V and J genes are TRBV19 and TRBJ1-5, with D tentatively TRBD1 (5 bases). The V end lost 3 bases, the J end lost 5 bases, and 11 bases lay between the germline ends. CDR1 and CDR2 from the germline V gene are LNHDA and SQIVND (reference sequence). The CDR3 has 14 amino acids. The CDR3 loop is CASSIKGLHQPQHF. The CDR3 coding sequence is TGTGCCAGTAGTATCAAGGGGCTTCATCAGCCCCAGCATTTT.

The table lists this clone with a few counts. The chain is built from TRBV3-1 (or the pseudogene TRBV3-2) and TRBJ1-6, with a weak D call TRBD1 (5 bases). V gave up 1 base and J gave up 10 bases, with 11 bases separating them. Germline V gives CDR1 LGHDT, CDR2 YNNKEL (reference sequence). The CDR3 is 14 amino acids. The DNA for the CDR3 is TGTGCCAGCAGCCAAGGGACGCGGGGGTCACCCCTCCACTTT. It codes for CASSQGTRGSPLHF.

This clone was seen a single time. The gene calls are TRBV28 and TRBJ1-4; TRBD1 matches 7 bases. Trimming removed 6 bases from V and 0 bases from J; junction bases left unmatched: 4. The V gene's germline CDR1 is MDHEN and CDR2 SYDVKM. CDR3 length: 15 residues. CDR3 amino acids: CASSAQGATNEKLFF. The CDR3 DNA is TGTGCCAGCAGCGCCCAGGGGGCAACTAATGAAAAACTGTTTTTT.

V is TRBV7-2 and J is TRBJ2-7; 8 bases agree with TRBD1. Germline V gene data show CDR1 as SGHTA and CDR2 as FQGNSA. This CDR3 has 13 residues. J gave up 3 bases and V 5 bases, and 3 bases lay outside the gene matches. The CDR3 spells CASSPTGGYEQYF. CDR3 DNA: TGTGCCAGCAGCCCTACAGGGGGCTACGAGCAGTACTTC.

This clone was seen a few times. The chain recombines TRBV20-1 with TRBJ1-5, with 7 bases fitting TRBD1. CDR3 length: 14 amino acids. With V trimmed by 3 bases and J by 5 bases, 7 bases remained unmatched. Per germline, CDR1 DFQATT and CDR2 SNEGSKA (reference sequence). The CDR3 reads CSASLGTAHQPQHF. In DNA, the CDR3 is TGCAGTGCTAGTCTTGGGACAGCGCATCAGCCCCAGCATTTT.

The table lists this clone with a count of one. The chain has TRBV6-6 and TRBJ2-4; 10 nucleotides align to TRBD1. Germline values: CDR1 MNHNY, CDR2 SVGAGI (reference sequence). Unmatched junction bases numbered 6, after V lost 2 bases and J lost 8 bases. This CDR3 is built from 15 residues. CDR3 in amino acids: CASSYSWDRGYIQYF. The DNA for the CDR3 is TGTGCCAGCAGTTACAGTTGGGACAGGGGATACATTCAGTACTTC.

The chain couples TRBV5-4 to TRBJ2-7, with TRBD2 as a possible D gene (5 bases). The CDR3 is 14 amino acids. V gave up 2 bases and J gave up 3 bases, with 12 bases separating them. CDR1 and CDR2 (germline): SGHNT, YYREEE (reference sequence). Written as DNA, the CDR3 is TGTGCCAGCAGCTTTTCGGACTCTCACTACGAGCAGTACTTC. Its translation is CASSFSDSHYEQYF.

This rearrangement joins TRBV11-2 to TRBJ2-2; a weak D match, TRBD2 (6 bases). The CDR3 is 14 residues long. V shed 1 base and J shed 5 bases, with 8 bases lying between them. The germline V gene encodes CDR1 SGHAT and CDR2 FQNNGV. CDR3 DNA: TGTGCCAGCAGCTTAGGTGCGGGGACCGGGGAGCTGTTTTTT. This codes for CASSLGAGTGELFF. Complete variable domain (other parts from reference TRBV11-2 and TRBJ2-2): EAGVAQSPRYKIIEKRQSVAFWCNPISGHATLYWYQQILGQGPKLLIQFQNNGVVDDSQLPKDRFSAERLKGVDSTLKIQPAKLEDSAVYLCASSLGAGTGELFFGEGSRLTVL.

V gene TRBV6-6 combines with J gene TRBJ2-7; possible D gene TRBD1, 6 bases. Germline assignment: CDR1 MNHNY and CDR2 SVGAGI (reference sequence). V shed 5 bases and J shed 6 bases, with 23 bases lying between them. This CDR3 has 16 residues. DNA for the CDR3: TGTGCCAGCAGTCCCCGCACAGGGAAAGTCCCTCTCGAGCAGTACTTC. Encoded protein: CASSPRTGKVPLEQYF.

The V and J genes are TRBV7-8 and TRBJ1-2; the match to TRBD1 covers 7 bases. Germline V CDR1 and CDR2: SGHVS, FQNEAQ. The CDR3 runs to 13 residues. The trim removed 5 bases at V and 8 bases at J, leaving 8 bases unmatched. The CDR3 here is CASSPDRAHGYTF. DNA for the CDR3: TGTGCCAGCAGCCCCGACAGGGCTCACGGCTACACCTTC.

V usage is TRBV10-2 and J usage is TRBJ1-5; 7 bases map to TRBD1. Unmatched junction bases numbered 5, after V lost 6 bases and J lost 3 bases. Germline V gives CDR1 WSHSY, CDR2 SAAADI. The CDR3 has 14 amino acids. CDR3 loop: CASREGQVNQPQHF. The CDR3 DNA reads as TGCGCCAGCAGAGAAGGACAGGTCAATCAGCCCCAGCATTTT.

The CDR3 DNA reads as TGTGCCAGCAGCTTAGAAGGGGGCCATGGCTACACCTTC. Translation: CASSLEGGHGYTF. This chain uses TRBV7-2 with TRBJ1-2; TRBD1 matches 7 bases. The CDR3 has 13 amino acids. V gave up 1 base and J gave up 6 bases; unmatched junction bases: 2. The V gene's germline CDR1 is SGHTA and CDR2 FQGNSA.

This clone occurred a few times. The chain joins TRBV5-8 to TRBJ1-2, with 8 nucleotides matching TRBD1. V lost 3 bases, J lost 1 base, and 2 bases stayed unmatched. The CDR3 has 14 residues. Germline values: CDR1 SGHTS, CDR2 YDEGEE. The CDR3 protein is CASSSGQVNYGYTF. DNA of the CDR3: TGTGCCAGCAGCTCGGGACAGGTTAACTATGGCTACACCTTC. Supplemented by reference TRBV5-8 and TRBJ1-2, the full variable domain reads EAGVTQSPTHLIKTRGQQATLRCSPISGHTSVYWYQQALGLGLQFLLWYDEGEERNRGNFPPRFSGRQFPNYSSELNVNALELEDSALYLCASSSGQVNYGYTFGSGTRLTVV.

The genes are TRBV5-1 and TRBJ1-4; D is possibly TRBD1 (6 bases). CDR3 size: 14 residues. Trimming pared 4 bases from V and 4 bases from J, leaving 11 bases between. Germline V lookup: CDR1 SGHRS, CDR2 YFSETQ. CDR3 residues: CASSADSSNEKLFF. The CDR3 DNA is TGCGCCAGCAGCGCGGACAGCAGTAATGAAAAACTGTTTTTT.

The V gene is TRBV19, the J gene TRBJ1-5; 9 nucleotides match TRBD1. CDR3 size: 15 residues. Trimming at V came to 5 bases and at J to 2 bases, leaving 4 bases not matched to a gene. Germline V gene sequence: CDR1 LNHDA, CDR2 SQIVND (reference sequence). The CDR3 sequence: CASSFGDRGNQPQHF. CDR3 nucleotides: TGTGCCAGTAGTTTTGGGGACAGGGGCAATCAGCCCCAGCATTTT.

This CDR3 reads CASSLGGRDYGYTF. CDR3 coding DNA: TGCGCCAGCAGCTTGGGGGGCAGGGACTATGGCTACACCTTC. The V gene is TRBV5-1, the J gene TRBJ1-2; perhaps TRBD1 as D (5 bases). V was clipped by 0 bases and J by 3 bases, with 9 bases between them. Germline loops: CDR1 SGHRS, CDR2 YFSETQ. The CDR3 is 14 amino acids.

The chain joins TRBV6-6 to TRBJ2-5; D perhaps matches TRBD1 (5 bases). The germline V gene encodes CDR1 MNHNY and CDR2 SVGAGI (reference sequence). CDR3 length: 15 residues. The V end lost 2 bases, the J end lost 1 base, and 11 bases lay between the germline ends. The CDR3: CASSYRGRAQETQYF. Here the CDR3 DNA reads TGTGCCAGCAGTTACAGAGGCAGGGCCCAAGAGACCCAGTACTTC.

The chain carries TRBV4-2 and TRBJ1-1, with 8 nucleotides matching TRBD1. Germline V CDR1 and CDR2: LGHNA, YNFKEQ. After removal of 4 bases from V and 6 bases from J, the junction contained 10 bases not matched to a gene. The CDR3 covers 15 residues. The CDR3 DNA is TGTGCCAGCAGCCCCACCGCCGACAGGGGCCCTGAAGCTTTCTTT. Protein product: CASSPTADRGPEAFF.

CDR3 DNA sequence: TGTGCCAGCAGTTTATTTTTCCGCTCTGGAAACACCATATATTTT. This translates into CASSLFFRSGNTIYF. V usage is TRBV28 and J usage is TRBJ1-3, with D unresolved. The germline V and J ends were trimmed by 1 base and 0 bases, with 7 bases remaining between them. Germline V gene data show CDR1 as MDHEN and CDR2 as SYDVKM. CDR3 length: 15 residues.

The chain carries TRBV5-5 and TRBJ2-5; D is unresolved. The CDR3 runs to 14 residues. Deletions cut 0 bases from V and 5 bases from J, with 11 bases between. The germline CDR1 and CDR2 sequences are SGHKS and YYEKEE (reference sequence). The DNA for the CDR3 is TGTGCCAGCAGCTTGGGGGCCCTTAGGGAGACCCAGTACTTC. The encoded protein is CASSLGALRETQYF.

CDR3 DNA sequence: TGTGCCAGCAGCTTAAGGGCTAGCGGGAGGAGAGACACCGGGGAGCTGTTTTTT. Translating gives CASSLRASGRRDTGELFF. The V and J genes are TRBV7-9 and TRBJ2-2; 11 bases are a match to TRBD2. Germline V gene sequence: CDR1 SEHNR, CDR2 FQNEAQ (reference sequence). The CDR3 covers 18 residues. With 2 bases clipped from V and 3 bases from J, the junction kept 8 bases outside the gene matches. Looking up the rest from reference TRBV7-9 and TRBJ2-2 gives the full variable domain: DTGVSQNPRHKITKRGQNVTFRCDPISEHNRLYWYRQTLGQGPEFLTYFQNEAQLEKSRLLSDRFSAERPKGSFSTLEIQRTEQGDSAMYLCASSLRASGRRDTGELFFGEGSRLTVL.

The rearrangement uses TRBV7-9 and TRBJ2-3, with 9 bases matching TRBD1. CDR1 and CDR2 from the germline V gene are SEHNR and FQNEAQ (reference sequence). The CDR3 spans 16 residues. The V segment lost 1 base and the J segment 1 base; nucleotides outside the gene matches: 3. The CDR3, as DNA: TGTGCCAGCAGCTTAGAACAGGGGGCACGCACAGATACGCAGTATTTT. Protein sequence: CASSLEQGARTDTQYF.

The sample holds a few counts of this clone. The chain carries TRBV30 and TRBJ2-1; D might be TRBD2 (6 bases). Germline values: CDR1 GTSNPN, CDR2 SVGIG (reference sequence). V was cut by 2 bases and J by 9 bases, with 8 bases left in between. The CDR3 sequence is 11 residues long. The CDR3 nucleotides read TGTGCCTGGAGTTGGGGAGGTGAGCAGTTCTTC. Translated, it gives CAWSWGGEQFF.

The genes are TRBV9 and TRBJ2-5, with 9 positions matching TRBD1. Germline CDR1 reads SGDLS; CDR2 reads YYNGEE. The CDR3 has 15 amino acids. With 2 bases clipped from V and 5 bases from J, the junction kept 7 bases outside the gene matches. The CDR3, as DNA: TGTGCCAGCAGCGTCCCAACAGGGGGCGGTGAGACCCAGTACTTC. It translates to CASSVPTGGGETQYF.

The V and J genes are TRBV6-5 and TRBJ2-2, with a possible D match to TRBD2 (6 bases). There are 13 residues in the CDR3. Germline-derived CDR1 and CDR2 are MNHEY and SVGAGI. V shed 10 bases and J shed 6 bases, with 15 bases lying between them. CDR3: CATPRWGAGELFF. The CDR3 coding sequence is TGTGCCACCCCCCGCTGGGGGGCCGGGGAGCTGTTTTTT.